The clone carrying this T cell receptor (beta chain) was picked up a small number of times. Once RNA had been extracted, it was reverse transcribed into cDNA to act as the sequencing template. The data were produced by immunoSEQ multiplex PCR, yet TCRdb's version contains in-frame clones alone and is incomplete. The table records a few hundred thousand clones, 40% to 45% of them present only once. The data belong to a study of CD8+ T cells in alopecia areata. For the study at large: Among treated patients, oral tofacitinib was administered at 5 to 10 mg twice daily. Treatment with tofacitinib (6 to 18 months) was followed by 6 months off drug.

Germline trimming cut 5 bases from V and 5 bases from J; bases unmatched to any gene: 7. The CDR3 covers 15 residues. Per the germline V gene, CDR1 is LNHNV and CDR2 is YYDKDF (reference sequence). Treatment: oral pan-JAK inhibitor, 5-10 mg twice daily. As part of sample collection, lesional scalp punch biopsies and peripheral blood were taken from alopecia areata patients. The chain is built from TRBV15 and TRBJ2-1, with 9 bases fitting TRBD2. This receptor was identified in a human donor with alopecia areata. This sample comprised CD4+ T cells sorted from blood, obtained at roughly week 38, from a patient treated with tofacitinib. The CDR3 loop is CATSGPGLADNEQFF. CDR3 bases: TGTGCCACCAGCGGACCGGGACTAGCAGACAATGAGCAGTTCTTC.